The next 15 T cell receptor beta chains were all read from a single sample in a study of technical replicates of blood from a handful of donors. Profiled with immunoSEQ multiplex PCR; TCRdb holds only in-frame clones, not every one. The sample gives tens of thousands of clones, just under 95% of which show up once; around 0.25% is in the top ten. Input material: T cells isolated from PBMCs. The source of these receptors is a human donor in good health.

The chain links TRBV9 to TRBJ2-2, with TRBD2 as a possible D gene (5 bases). Trimming pared 0 bases from V and 4 bases from J, leaving 10 bases between. The length of the CDR3 is 15 residues. The germline gives CDR1 SGDLS, CDR2 YYNGEE. CDR3: CASSVEMRATGELFF. The CDR3 coding sequence is TGTGCCAGCAGCGTAGAAATGAGGGCCACCGGGGAGCTGTTTTTT.

Written as DNA, the CDR3 is TGTGCCAGCAGGATAACAGGGATGGGCGAGCAGTACTTC. As protein: CASRITGMGEQYF. The V and J genes are TRBV7-2 and TRBJ2-7; TRBD1 might be the D (6 bases). With 6 bases removed from V and 6 bases from J, the gap between germline ends came to 15 bases. The CDR3 covers 13 residues. CDR1 is SGHTA and CDR2 is FQGNSA in the germline V gene.

This clone appeared a few times. The V gene is TRBV9, the J gene TRBJ1-1; D not resolved. The V end was cut by 0 bases, the J end by 1 base, with 10 bases between. The germline V gene encodes CDR1 SGDLS and CDR2 YYNGEE. The CDR3 spans 15 residues. The DNA of the CDR3 is TGTGCCAGCAGCGTAGGGCTTGGAGGGAACACTGAAGCTTTCTTT. This sequence encodes CASSVGLGGNTEAFF.

This CDR3 is CASSLFLNTGELFF. As DNA, the CDR3 is TGTGCCAGCAGCCTCTTTCTAAACACCGGGGAGCTGTTTTTT. V is TRBV27 and J is TRBJ2-2; D gene uncertain. There are 14 residues in the CDR3. V dropped 6 bases and J dropped 2 bases, with 10 bases sitting between them. Germline V gene lookup returns CDR1 MNHEY and CDR2 SMNVEV (reference sequence).

CDR3 DNA sequence: TGTGCCAGCAGCTTGGGACTAGCCTCCTACAATGAGCAGTTCTTC. It codes for CASSLGLASYNEQFF. The chain combines TRBV5-6 with TRBJ2-1; 7 nucleotides line up with TRBD2. The junction had 0 bases not matched to a gene; V was cut back by 0 bases and J by 0 bases. From germline, CDR1 is SGHDT and CDR2 YYEEEE. The CDR3 runs 15 residues.

The V and J genes are TRBV2 and TRBJ2-3; tentative D call: TRBD2 (6 bases). The length of the CDR3 is 15 residues. V lost 6 bases to trimming and J lost 4 bases, with 17 bases between them. Germline V lookup: CDR1 SNHLY, CDR2 FYNNEI. In DNA, the CDR3 is TGTGCCAGCAGGGGACCGGGACTTGATCCAGATACGCAGTATTTT. Translated: CASRGPGLDPDTQYF.

V usage is TRBV28 and J usage is TRBJ1-5; a weak D match, TRBD1 (5 bases). This CDR3 spans 14 amino acids. V lost 2 bases and J lost 2, with 7 bases in between. In germline, CDR1 is MDHEN, CDR2 SYDVKM. The CDR3 DNA follows: TGTGCCAGCAGTTTAGTAGGGGGCAATCAGCCCCAGCATTTT. Protein sequence: CASSLVGGNQPQHF.

CDR3 amino acids: CASTKLAGVNEQFF. The CDR3 DNA reads TGTGCCAGCACAAAACTAGCGGGGGTCAATGAGCAGTTCTTC. The genes are TRBV6-1 and TRBJ2-1; TRBD2 agrees at 11 bases. Trimming at V came to 7 bases and at J to 6 bases, leaving 5 bases not matched to a gene. This CDR3 has 14 residues. Looked up from germline, CDR1 is MNHNS and CDR2 is SASEGT.

V and J are TRBV2 and TRBJ1-1, with 9 bases fitting TRBD1. CDR1 is SNHLY and CDR2 is FYNNEI in the germline V gene. CDR3 size: 14 residues. V dropped 4 bases and J dropped 2; count of bases not matched to a gene: 2. The DNA for the CDR3 is TGTGCCAGCAGTGTGGGACAGGGAAACACTGAAGCTTTCTTT. It translates to CASSVGQGNTEAFF.

This sequence joins TRBV19 and TRBJ2-3, with D possibly being TRBD2 (6 bases). V lost 4 bases to trimming and J lost 1 base, with 15 bases between them. Germline-derived CDR1 and CDR2 are LNHDA and SQIVND (reference sequence). This CDR3 comprises 16 residues. CDR3 sequence reads: CASSTYSGSGTDTQYF. DNA of the CDR3: TGTGCCAGTAGTACATATAGCGGTTCGGGCACAGATACGCAGTATTTT.

The V gene is TRBV11-2, the J gene TRBJ2-1; 7 bases are a match to TRBD2. This CDR3 has 16 residues. V trimming: 1 base; J trimming: 4 bases; junction bases outside the gene matches: 7. Per germline, CDR1 SGHAT and CDR2 FQNNGV. CDR3 protein: CASSLGLASLYNEQFF. For the CDR3, the DNA is TGTGCCAGCAGCTTAGGACTAGCTTCACTATACAATGAGCAGTTCTTC. The full variable domain, completed using reference TRBV11-2 and TRBJ2-1, is EAGVAQSPRYKIIEKRQSVAFWCNPISGHATLYWYQQILGQGPKLLIQFQNNGVVDDSQLPKDRFSAERLKGVDSTLKIQPAKLEDSAVYLCASSLGLASLYNEQFFGPGTRLTVL.

The V call is TRBV28, the J call TRBJ2-4, with D unresolved. Germline V gives CDR1 MDHEN, CDR2 SYDVKM. This CDR3 has 16 amino acids. Trimming pared 2 bases from V and 5 bases from J, leaving 16 bases between. The CDR3 protein is CASSLGSSRPQNIQYF. CDR3 DNA: TGTGCCAGCAGTTTAGGAAGTAGCCGACCCCAAAACATTCAGTACTTC.

The chain uses TRBV7-8 and TRBJ2-6, with D hard to call. The germline gives CDR1 SGHVS, CDR2 FQNEAQ. The CDR3 loop spans 16 amino acids. V shed 1 base and J shed 0 bases, with 7 bases lying between them. The CDR3 DNA follows: TGTGCCAGCAGCTTAGTAGGAGCCTCTGGGGCCAACGTCCTGACTTTC. Its translation is CASSLVGASGANVLTF.

This clone was detected only once. The chain employs TRBV21-1 and TRBJ2-7; the D call in the table, TRBD2, was not verified against the DNA. TRBV21-1 represents a pseudogene. CDR3 size: 15 residues. The CDR3 reads CASSPQTRSLREQYF. CDR3 DNA: TGTGCCAGCAGCCCCCAGACTAGATCCCTGCGCGAGCAGTACTTC.

CDR3 sequence reads: CASSPFRVSGSNYEQYF. The CDR3 coding sequence is TGTGCCAGCTCACCTTTCCGTGTGAGCGGGTCTAACTACGAGCAGTACTTC. The genes are TRBV18 and TRBJ2-7; tentatively, D is TRBD2 (6 bases). The V gene lost 3 bases and the J gene lost 3 bases, with 21 bases spanning the gap. This CDR3 is built from 17 residues. The germline gives CDR1 KGHSH, CDR2 LQKENI.